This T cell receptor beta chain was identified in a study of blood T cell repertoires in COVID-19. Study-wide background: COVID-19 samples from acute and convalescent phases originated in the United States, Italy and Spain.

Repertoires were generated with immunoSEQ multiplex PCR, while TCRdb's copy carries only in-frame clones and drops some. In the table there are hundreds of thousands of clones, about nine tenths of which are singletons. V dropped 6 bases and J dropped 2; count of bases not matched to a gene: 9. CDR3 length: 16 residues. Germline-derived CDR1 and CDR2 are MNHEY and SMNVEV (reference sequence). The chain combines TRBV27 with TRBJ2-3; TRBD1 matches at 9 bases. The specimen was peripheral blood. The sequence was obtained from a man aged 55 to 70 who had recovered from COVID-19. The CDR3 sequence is CASRPGTGIYTDTQYF. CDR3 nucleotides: TGTGCCAGCAGACCAGGGACAGGGATTTACACAGATACGCAGTATTTT.